The 11 T cell receptor beta chains presented below share a single source sample, sequenced in a study of T cells after posttransplantation cyclophosphamide. Clones were read by immunoSEQ multiplex PCR, and TCRdb kept only the in-frame ones, dropping some. The repertoire holds around 66,000 clones, roughly 93% seen once, with roughly 2.9% in the top ten. Sequencing was done on a sample of PBMCs. Source of these receptors: a young woman in good health and a related stem cell transplant donor.

The V call is TRBV5-4, the J call TRBJ1-6, with 10 bases lining up with TRBD1. CDR3 size: 16 residues. The J segment lost 7 bases and the V segment lost 5 bases, leaving 9 bases of the junction unmatched. CDR1 SGHNT and CDR2 YYREEE come from the germline V gene (reference sequence). DNA for the CDR3: TGTGCCAGCAGTAGAATGTTGGGACAGGGGAATTCACCCCTCCACTTT. This translates into CASSRMLGQGNSPLHF. Drawing the rest from reference TRBV5-4 and TRBJ1-6, the complete variable domain is ETGVTQSPTHLIKTRGQQVTLRCSSQSGHNTVSWYQQALGQGPQFIFQYYREEENGRGNFPPRFSGLQFPNYSSELNVNALELDDSALYLCASSRMLGQGNSPLHFGNGTRLTVT.

V usage is TRBV11-1 and J usage is TRBJ2-1; TRBD1 is a possible D gene (6 bases). V shed 2 bases and J shed 1 base, with 9 bases lying between them. Germline CDR1 is SGHAT and CDR2 is FQDESV (reference sequence). CDR3 length equals 15 residues. In DNA form, the CDR3 reads TGTGCCAGCAGCTTACTGCAGGGGTCCTACAATGAGCAGTTCTTC. Its translation is CASSLLQGSYNEQFF.

The chain is built from TRBV4-2 and TRBJ2-1; TRBD2 matches at 7 bases. The CDR3 is 17 residues long. Germline CDR1 is LGHNA and CDR2 is YNFKEQ. V trimming: 0 bases; J trimming: 4 bases; junction bases outside the gene matches: 9. The CDR3 spells CASSQDLGLAAYNEQFF. The CDR3 nucleotides read TGTGCCAGCAGCCAAGATTTGGGGCTAGCGGCGTACAATGAGCAGTTCTTC.

This chain joins TRBV7-7 and TRBJ2-2, with no clear D. Germline V gives CDR1 SSHAT, CDR2 FNYEAQ (reference sequence). V was shortened by 5 bases and J by 0 bases, with 13 bases between the two germline ends. The CDR3 contains 16 residues. CDR3 region: CASSPWASTNTGELFF. The CDR3 DNA follows: TGTGCCAGCAGCCCCTGGGCCTCGACGAACACCGGGGAGCTGTTTTTT.

CDR3 region: CASSLAGRGQETQYF. In nucleotides, the CDR3 is TGTGCCAGCAGTTTAGCTGGGAGGGGCCAAGAGACCCAGTACTTC. The V and J genes are TRBV27 and TRBJ2-5; 7 nucleotides line up with TRBD2. The J segment lost 1 base and the V segment lost 2 bases, leaving 4 bases of the junction unmatched. CDR1 and CDR2 (germline): MNHEY, SMNVEV (reference sequence). This CDR3 contains 15 residues.

The CDR3 is CASSRQGNYGYTF. CDR3 DNA: TGTGCCAGCAGTCGACAGGGAAACTATGGCTACACCTTC. V usage is TRBV25-1 and J usage is TRBJ1-2; 7 bases map to TRBD1. There are 13 residues in the CDR3. With 5 bases clipped from V and 2 bases from J, the junction kept 2 bases outside the gene matches. Germline values: CDR1 MGHDK, CDR2 SYGVNS.

J is TRBJ1-2 and V is TRBV4-2; the D gene is possibly TRBD1 (5 bases). V was trimmed by 3 bases and J by 7 bases, leaving 21 bases between them. Germline loops: CDR1 LGHNA, CDR2 YNFKEQ. CDR3 size: 16 residues. CDR3 loop: CASSQDAGQGGPGYTF. For the CDR3, the DNA is TGTGCCAGCAGCCAGGACGCGGGCCAGGGAGGACCTGGCTACACCTTC.

The rearrangement uses TRBV6-6 and TRBJ2-1, with 7 positions matching TRBD2. The V gene end was trimmed by 4 bases and the J gene end by 4 bases; junction bases not matched to a gene: 4. CDR3 length: 14 amino acids. CDR1 and CDR2 (germline): MNHNY, SVGAGI (reference sequence). The CDR3 nucleotides are TGTGCCAGCAGTTTTGGACTAGAGTACAATGAGCAGTTCTTC. Amino acids: CASSFGLEYNEQFF.

The chain joins TRBV11-2 to TRBJ2-5; D is uncertain. The CDR3 sequence is 15 residues long. Trimming removed 1 base at V and 1 base at J, with 10 bases between. Germline loops: CDR1 SGHAT, CDR2 FQNNGV. CDR3 in amino acids: CASSLGWGSQETQYF. CDR3 sequence (DNA): TGTGCCAGCAGCTTAGGATGGGGTAGCCAAGAGACCCAGTACTTC.

CDR3 sequence (DNA): TGCGCCAGCAGCTTGGGGGACAGAGCCTACACTGAAGCTTTCTTT. It yields the protein CASSLGDRAYTEAFF. This chain links TRBV5-1 with TRBJ1-1; TRBD1 agrees at 7 bases. Looked up from germline, CDR1 is SGHRS and CDR2 is YFSETQ. The V gene end was trimmed by 0 bases and the J gene end by 3 bases; junction bases not matched to a gene: 5. The CDR3 spans 15 residues.

The rearrangement joins TRBV19 to TRBJ1-5, with D possibly being TRBD1 (6 bases). The length of the CDR3 is 16 residues. V was shortened by 5 bases and J by 2 bases, with 16 bases between the two germline ends. Germline CDR1 reads LNHDA; CDR2 reads SQIVND (reference sequence). The CDR3 region is CASSPRRGDGNQPQHF. The DNA of the CDR3 is TGTGCCAGTAGTCCACGCAGGGGAGATGGCAATCAGCCCCAGCATTTT.